The rows below give T cell receptor beta chains drawn from one sample of a study of T cell responses to AZD1222 COVID-19 vaccine. Profiled with immunoSEQ multiplex PCR; TCRdb holds only in-frame clones, not every one. The sample carries under 200,000 clones, around nine tenths recorded once. The input for sequencing was peripheral blood, taken on day 0 of AZD1222 vaccination. The receptors here all came from an adult in good health. CDR3s leave out the opening cysteine and the closing phenylalanine or tryptophan.

v_gene,j_gene,CDR3aa
TRBV6-2/TRBV6-3,TRBJ2-3,ASSYSAGTTDTQY
TRBV5-1,TRBJ1-1,ASSFSGPDTEAF
TRBV7-3,TRBJ1-1,ASSPSGQGFGEAF
TRBV18,TRBJ1-1,ASSHPMPGPNTEAF
TRBV5-6,TRBJ2-2,ASSKISQGLAGELF
TRBV9,TRBJ2-3,ASSVGDRADTQY
TRBV3-1/TRBV3-2,TRBJ1-1,ASSQGGALRTEAF
TRBV4-2,TRBJ2-7,ASSQDWTSGIGSYEQY
TRBV27,TRBJ1-5,ASNPLGGPQH
TRBV28,TRBJ1-1,ASSLQRDLNTEAF
TRBV4-3,TRBJ1-5,ASSQDLGAIMPQH
TRBV6-4,TRBJ1-4,AAYRGGDEKLF
TRBV18,TRBJ1-4,ASSPLEETSEKLF
TRBV4-1,TRBJ2-7,ASSYDRVGNEQY
TRBV19,TRBJ2-7,ASSKYIGTFDSYEQY
TRBV19,TRBJ1-1,ASRKWDTEAF
TRBV6-5,TRBJ1-1,ASSPVDRGPTEAF
TRBV10-3,TRBJ1-1,AISESPPVAF
TRBV10-3,TRBJ1-1,AISPGTAMNTEAF
TRBV5-1,TRBJ1-3,ASSSGGFVSGNTIY
TRBV7-2,TRBJ2-1,ASSRDRPSYNEQF
TRBV7-9,TRBJ2-3,ASSSPGTSTDTQY
TRBV12-3/TRBV12-4,TRBJ2-2,ASKLLAGELF
TRBV29-1,TRBJ2-2,SVSGEGQGATGELF
TRBV7-9,TRBJ1-1,ASSFWQSNTEAF